The 5 T cell receptor beta chains below come from one sample, sequenced in a study of cytomegalovirus exposure and HLA in healthy donors listed by TCRdb under 2017. Receptor libraries were prepared by the immunoSEQ multiplex PCR assay. A mixture of 60 forward primers for TCR Vbeta segments and 13 reverse primers for TCR Jbeta segments was used in the multiplex PCR. The table was pulled from immuneACCESS by TCRdb, which kept in-frame rearrangements only. Such tables lose some clones; where checked, under half of the loss comes from unresolved V genes, and the rest has no known cause. The sample records some 70,000 clones, roughly 68% of which are singletons. Roughly 3% of the sample is taken by the ten largest. Sequenced: PBMCs. The receptor set was obtained from a woman aged 50 to 60 in good health and CMV-seronegative.

The chain links TRBV7-2 to TRBJ2-7; 9 bases align to TRBD2. Germline assignment: CDR1 SGHTA and CDR2 FQGNSA. The CDR3 is 13 residues long. The trim removed 8 bases at V and 5 bases at J, leaving 7 bases unmatched. Here the CDR3 DNA reads TGTGCCAGCGCGAGCGGGAGGAGGAACGAGCAGTACTTC. It yields the protein CASASGRRNEQYF.

This chain joins TRBV10-3 and TRBJ1-2, with a possible D match to TRBD1 (5 bases). This CDR3 is built from 13 residues. Germline V gives CDR1 ENHRY, CDR2 SYGVKD. V was clipped by 6 bases and J by 4 bases, with 12 bases between them. CDR3 sequence reads: CAIREQQVYGYTF. The CDR3 DNA follows: TGTGCCATCAGGGAACAACAGGTCTATGGCTACACCTTC.

This clone was observed a few times. V gene TRBV7-2 combines with J gene TRBJ1-2; D possibly corresponds to TRBD1 (5 bases). Deletions cut 4 bases from V and 3 bases from J, with 12 bases between. CDR1 is SGHTA and CDR2 is FQGNSA in the germline V gene. The CDR3 consists of 14 residues. The CDR3 DNA reads TGTGCCAGCAGCTCGACGTGGGGCGACTATGGCTACACCTTC. The encoded protein is CASSSTWGDYGYTF.

This rearrangement joins TRBV15 to TRBJ2-7, with 7 nucleotides matching TRBD1. The CDR3 has 15 amino acids. The junction had 2 bases not matched to a gene; V was cut back by 0 bases and J by 0 bases. Germline V CDR1 and CDR2: LNHNV, YYDKDF (reference sequence). The CDR3 spells CATSRDPGGSYEQYF. CDR3 bases: TGTGCCACCAGCAGAGATCCAGGGGGCTCCTACGAGCAGTACTTC.

The gene calls are TRBV5-1 and TRBJ1-1; 8 positions agree with TRBD1. This CDR3 has 18 residues. The ends lost 4 bases at V and 0 bases at J; junction bases unmatched: 14. Germline-derived CDR1 and CDR2 are SGHRS and YFSETQ. DNA for the CDR3: TGCGCCAGCAGCCTGGCCGCCGGGACAGGTACTATGAACACTGAAGCTTTCTTT. This encodes CASSLAAGTGTMNTEAFF.